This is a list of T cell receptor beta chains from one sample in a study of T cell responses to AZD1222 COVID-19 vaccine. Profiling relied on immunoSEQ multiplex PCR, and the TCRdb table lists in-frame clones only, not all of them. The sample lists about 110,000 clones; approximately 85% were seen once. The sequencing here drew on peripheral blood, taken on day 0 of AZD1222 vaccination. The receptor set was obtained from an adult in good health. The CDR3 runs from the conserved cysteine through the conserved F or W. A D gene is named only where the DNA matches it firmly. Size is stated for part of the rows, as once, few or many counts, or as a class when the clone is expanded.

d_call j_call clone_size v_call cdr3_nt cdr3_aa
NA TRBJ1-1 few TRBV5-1 TGCGCCAGCAGCTTGGGTACGGGCACTGAAGCTTTCTTT CASSLGTGTEAFF
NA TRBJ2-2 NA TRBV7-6 TGTGCCAGCAGCGACACCGGGATAAGGAACACCGGGGAGCTGTTTTTT CASSDTGIRNTGELFF
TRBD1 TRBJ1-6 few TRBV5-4 TGTGCCAGCAGTTTCGGACAGGGGGATTCACCCCTCCACTTT CASSFGQGDSPLHF
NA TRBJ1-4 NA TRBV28 TGTGCCAGCAGTTTATTCGGGGGTTTCGATGAAAAACTGTTTTTT CASSLFGGFDEKLFF
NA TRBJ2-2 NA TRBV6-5 TGTGCCAGCAGTAACGGGCCTAGAAGTACTGGGGAGCTGTTTTTT CASSNGPRSTGELFF
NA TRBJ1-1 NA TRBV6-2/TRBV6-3 TGTGCCAGCAGTAAACCAAACACTGAAGCTTTCTTT CASSKPNTEAFF
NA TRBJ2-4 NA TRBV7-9 TGTGCCAGCAGCCCGCAGACCTGGGTAGAAAACATTCAGTACTTC CASSPQTWVENIQYF
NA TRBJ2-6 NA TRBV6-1 TGTGCCAGCAGTGCCCTTGACAGTTCTGGGGCCAACGTCCTGACTTTC CASSALDSSGANVLTF
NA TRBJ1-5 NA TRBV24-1 TGTGCCACCAGTCCCTGGGGAAATCAGCCCCAGCATTTT CATSPWGNQPQHF
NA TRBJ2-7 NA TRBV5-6 TGTGCCAGCAGCCCTGGTCCCTTCGAGCAGTACTTC CASSPGPFEQYF